One sample yielded the 23 T cell receptor beta chains listed below, sequenced in a study of blood T cell repertoires in COVID-19. Some clones are missing from TCRdb's copy, which holds only in-frame ones; the method was immunoSEQ multiplex PCR. The sample carries roughly 150,000 clones, 85% to 90% recorded once. The sequencing input was peripheral blood. The receptors shown here come from a man aged 45 to 65 who had recovered from COVID-19.

This chain joins TRBV30 and TRBJ1-3, with unresolved D. V dropped 3 bases and J dropped 4 bases, with 10 bases sitting between them. Germline values: CDR1 GTSNPN, CDR2 SVGIG (reference sequence). This CDR3 is built from 13 residues. The CDR3 nucleotides are TGTGCCTGGAGGAGCGGACCAGGAAACACCATATATTTT. Encoded protein: CAWRSGPGNTIYF.

The chain uses TRBV27 and TRBJ1-6, with TRBD1 identical over 7 bases. J gave up 8 bases and V 3 bases, and 4 bases lay outside the gene matches. CDR3 length: 14 residues. From germline, CDR1 is MNHEY and CDR2 SMNVEV (reference sequence). Here the CDR3 reads CASSFGTEYSPLHF. The CDR3, as DNA: TGTGCCAGCAGTTTCGGGACAGAGTATTCACCCCTCCACTTT.

CDR3 protein: CASRPGQGLGEQYF. DNA of the CDR3: TGTGCCAGTAGACCGGGACAGGGCTTAGGGGAGCAGTACTTC. The chain employs TRBV19 and TRBJ2-7, with TRBD1 matching 9 bases. The CDR3 spans 14 residues. J gave up 7 bases and V 6 bases, and 10 bases lay outside the gene matches. Germline V gives CDR1 LNHDA, CDR2 SQIVND (reference sequence).

The chain uses TRBV4-2 and TRBJ2-2; unclear D gene. Germline lookup yields CDR1 LGHNA and CDR2 YNFKEQ. The CDR3 has 16 amino acids. The V and J ends lost 0 bases and 6 bases respectively, with 14 bases between them. The CDR3 loop is CASSQESTPRPGELFF. Here the CDR3 DNA reads TGTGCCAGCAGCCAAGAAAGTACCCCGCGGCCCGGGGAGCTGTTTTTT.

The chain links TRBV19 to TRBJ2-7, with 12 nucleotides matching TRBD2. Unmatched junction bases numbered 4, after V lost 5 bases and J lost 5 bases. CDR3 size: 14 residues. Germline CDR1 LNHDA, CDR2 SQIVND (reference sequence). CDR3: CASSALAGGDEQYF. The CDR3 DNA reads as TGTGCCAGTAGTGCGCTAGCGGGAGGGGACGAGCAGTACTTC.

A single count supports this clone. CDR3 nucleotide sequence: TGTGCCAGCAGCTTAATGGGGGCATCAGATACGCAGTATTTT. Protein sequence: CASSLMGASDTQYF. The chain combines TRBV7-7 with TRBJ2-3, with D maybe TRBD1 (6 bases). CDR3 size: 14 residues. Per the germline V gene, CDR1 is SSHAT and CDR2 is FNYEAQ (reference sequence). Trimming pared 2 bases from V and 4 bases from J, leaving 10 bases between.

The CDR3 DNA reads as TGCGCCAGCAGCTTGGGCCTAGCGGGTGAGCAGTTCTTC. Protein sequence: CASSLGLAGEQFF. The chain combines TRBV5-1 with TRBJ2-1; TRBD2 aligns across 8 bases. V lost 0 bases and J lost 9; bases outside the gene matches: 2. The CDR3 loop spans 13 amino acids. Germline V gene lookup returns CDR1 SGHRS and CDR2 YFSETQ.

The V call is TRBV27, the J call TRBJ1-5; D remains ambiguous. CDR1 MNHEY and CDR2 SMNVEV come from the germline V gene (reference sequence). The ends were cut back, 3 bases at V and 0 bases at J, with 9 bases in the middle. CDR3 length: 15 residues. DNA of the CDR3: TGTGCCAGCAGTTTTCTCCCCTTTAGCAATCAGCCCCAGCATTTT. Translating gives CASSFLPFSNQPQHF.

This chain connects TRBV30 to TRBJ2-1; 7 bases fit TRBD2. Germline CDR1 reads GTSNPN; CDR2 reads SVGIG (reference sequence). The CDR3 extends over 12 amino acids. V was pared by 2 bases and J by 9 bases, with 4 bases of the junction left unmatched. CDR3 nucleotide sequence: TGTGCCTGGAGTTTGCGGGGGACTGAGCAGTTCTTC. Translation gives CAWSLRGTEQFF.

This rearrangement joins TRBV4-1 to TRBJ2-7; TRBD1 is a possible D gene (6 bases). The CDR3 spans 14 residues. The V end lost 1 base, the J end lost 3 bases, and 10 bases lay between the germline ends. Germline CDR1 and CDR2: MGHRA and YSYEKL. CDR3 residues: CASSQAGTIYEQYF. The CDR3 coding sequence is TGCGCCAGCAGCCAAGCCGGGACAATCTACGAGCAGTACTTC.

V gene TRBV5-1 combines with J gene TRBJ2-3; tentatively, D is TRBD1 (6 bases). The V gene lost 1 base and the J gene lost 5 bases, with 14 bases spanning the gap. Germline loops: CDR1 SGHRS, CDR2 YFSETQ. This CDR3 comprises 15 residues. In DNA, the CDR3 is TGCGCCAGCAGCTTGAGTGGGGGCGCCAAAGATACGCAGTATTTT. Its protein product is CASSLSGGAKDTQYF.

The chain is built from TRBV5-3 and TRBJ2-7; 7 nucleotides line up with TRBD1. TRBV5-3 is an ORF, and what it does is uncertain. CDR3 length equals 18 residues. The junction had 13 bases not matched to a gene; V was cut back by 0 bases and J by 1 base. The CDR3 reads CARSLGYRDRRTSYEQYF. As DNA, the CDR3 is TGTGCCAGAAGCTTGGGGTACCGGGACAGAAGGACTTCCTACGAGCAGTACTTC.

This clone was observed a single time. The rearrangement links TRBV5-4 to TRBJ1-4; D call uncertain. This CDR3 is built from 14 residues. V shed 1 base and J shed 5 bases, with 9 bases lying between them. CDR1 is SGHNT and CDR2 is YYREEE in the germline V gene (reference sequence). As DNA, the CDR3 is TGTGCCAGCAGCTTGCCAGGTGGCAATGAAAAACTGTTTTTT. It yields the protein CASSLPGGNEKLFF.

This clone has just a few counts. V and J are TRBV3-1 (or the pseudogene TRBV3-2) and TRBJ2-3; 11 bases are a match to TRBD2. Germline CDR1 reads LGHDT; CDR2 reads YNNKEL (reference sequence). The CDR3 is made up of 19 amino acids. The V gene end was trimmed by 0 bases and the J gene end by 6 bases; junction bases not matched to a gene: 14. CDR3 amino acids: CASSQDHWLAGGGGDTQYF. The CDR3 bases are TGTGCCAGCAGCCAAGATCATTGGCTAGCGGGAGGAGGTGGGGATACGCAGTATTTT.

The genes are TRBV3-1 (or the pseudogene TRBV3-2) and TRBJ1-3; D gene uncertain. Per the germline V gene, CDR1 is LGHDT and CDR2 is YNNKEL (reference sequence). Trimming removed 4 bases from V and 0 bases from J, with 13 bases in between. The length of the CDR3 is 16 residues. CDR3 in amino acids: CASSLDGVLSGNTIYF. The CDR3 DNA reads as TGTGCCAGCAGCCTCGACGGGGTGCTCTCTGGAAACACCATATATTTT.

The V and J genes are TRBV28 and TRBJ1-1; D gene uncertain. Germline V lookup: CDR1 MDHEN, CDR2 SYDVKM. V was cut by 8 bases and J by 3 bases, with 13 bases left in between. The CDR3 extends over 13 amino acids. As DNA, the CDR3 is TGTGCCAGCTATCAGGCGCGGGACACTGAAGCTTTCTTT. It specifies CASYQARDTEAFF. Looking up the rest from reference TRBV28 and TRBJ1-1 gives the full variable domain: DVKVTQSSRYLVKRTGEKVFLECVQDMDHENMFWYRQDPGLGLRLIYFSYDVKMKEKGDIPEGYSVSREKKERFSLILESASTNQTSMYLCASYQARDTEAFFGQGTRLTVV.

This clone has a handful of counts. The chain's CDR3 is CASAVNTEAFF. The CDR3 nucleotides read TGTGCTAGTGCCGTGAACACTGAAGCTTTCTTT. The genes are TRBV12-5 and TRBJ1-1; D unclear. The CDR3 has 11 amino acids. Between the trimmed V and J ends, which lost 7 bases and 0 bases, there was a span of 3 bases. Germline lookup yields CDR1 LGHNT and CDR2 FRNRAP. The full variable domain, its missing parts supplied by reference TRBV12-5 and TRBJ1-1, is DARVTQTPRHKVTEMGQEVTMRCQPILGHNTVFWYRQTMMQGLELLAYFRNRAPLDDSGMPKDRFSAEMPDATLATLKIQPSEPRDSAVYFCASAVNTEAFFGQGTRLTVV.

This chain uses TRBV2 with TRBJ2-7, with 8 bases matching TRBD1. There are 16 residues in the CDR3. The V gene end was trimmed by 4 bases and the J gene end by 1 base; junction bases not matched to a gene: 9. In germline, CDR1 is SNHLY, CDR2 FYNNEI. CDR3 coding DNA: TGTGCCAGCAGTGTGACCGACAGGGGCTTGTCCTACGAGCAGTACTTC. Its translation: CASSVTDRGLSYEQYF.

This chain connects TRBV7-3 to TRBJ1-6; 11 bases line up with TRBD1. V trimming: 5 bases; J trimming: 0 bases; junction bases outside the gene matches: 15. The V gene's germline CDR1 is SGHTA and CDR2 FQGTGA. The CDR3 has 21 amino acids. The DNA for the CDR3 is TGTGCCAGCAGCCCCCCGGGTCGGACAGGGGGCCCTAGCTCCTATAATTCACCCCTCCACTTT. It yields the protein CASSPPGRTGGPSSYNSPLHF.

J is TRBJ2-2 and V is TRBV6-4, with D unclear. V shed 9 bases and J shed 0 bases, with 8 bases lying between them. The CDR3 contains 13 residues. Per germline, CDR1 MRHNA and CDR2 SNTAGT. The CDR3, as DNA: TGTGCCAGTCGTCCCTCGAACACCGGGGAGCTGTTTTTT. Translated, it gives CASRPSNTGELFF.

The chain has TRBV4-3 and TRBJ1-1; weak D call: TRBD1 (6 bases). Deletions cut 4 bases from V and 4 bases from J, with 16 bases between. The CDR3 contains 15 residues. The germline V gene encodes CDR1 LGHNA and CDR2 YSLEER. The CDR3 reads CASSPSVTGLTEAFF. The CDR3 coding sequence is TGCGCCAGCAGCCCCTCTGTAACAGGGCTCACTGAAGCTTTCTTT.

The chain links TRBV5-6 to TRBJ2-2; 7 bases are a match to TRBD2. Looked up from germline, CDR1 is SGHDT and CDR2 is YYEEEE. The CDR3 extends over 14 amino acids. The ends lost 2 bases at V and 4 bases at J; junction bases unmatched: 2. CDR3 sequence: CASSLLAITGELFF. The CDR3 nucleotides are TGTGCCAGCAGCTTACTAGCGATCACCGGGGAGCTGTTTTTT. Full variable domain (missing parts from reference TRBV5-6 and TRBJ2-2): DAGVTQSPTHLIKTRGQQVTLRCSPKSGHDTVSWYQQALGQGPQFIFQYYEEEERQRGNFPDRFSGHQFPNYSSELNVNALLLGDSALYLCASSLLAITGELFFGEGSRLTVL.

The rearrangement uses TRBV18 and TRBJ2-1, with 13 bases fitting TRBD2. CDR3 length equals 17 residues. Unmatched junction bases numbered 6, after V lost 3 bases and J lost 4 bases. Germline V gene data show CDR1 as KGHSH and CDR2 as LQKENI. CDR3: CASSPQLAGGEYNEQFF. Written as DNA, the CDR3 is TGTGCCAGCTCACCGCAACTAGCGGGAGGGGAATACAATGAGCAGTTCTTC.